This T cell receptor (beta chain) derives from a study of blood T cell repertoires in COVID-19. Study-level background: The origin of the acute and convalescent COVID-19 samples was the United States, Italy and Spain. Sample material is recorded as cDNA or gDNA derived from T cells, B-cell-depleted T cells, or PBMCs.

This CDR3 has 14 residues. J lost 0 bases, V lost 10 bases, and 6 bases had no gene match. Germline-derived CDR1 and CDR2 are MDHEN and SYDVKM. As originally analysed: Counts of nucleated cells, estimated from reference gene primer amplification, were obtained. Produced via immunoSEQ multiplex PCR; TCRdb's table is partial and in-frame only. V and J calls and clone size are given by that table; D and trimming were obtained from the DNA. The table includes approximately 190,000 clones, over 75% detected once. The clonotype was recovered from a woman aged 40 to 55 who had recovered from COVID-19. The chain links TRBV28 to TRBJ1-3; 7 nucleotides align to TRBD1. The sequencing input was peripheral blood. In nucleotides, the CDR3 is TGTGCCACCCGGGACAGTAGCTCTGGAAACACCATATATTTT. Protein: CATRDSSSGNTIYF.